The T cell receptor (beta chain) under discussion was sequenced for a study of T cell responses to AZD1222 COVID-19 vaccine. Germline V gives CDR1 SGHTA, CDR2 FQGNSA. The CDR3 length is 12 residues. Clones were sequenced by immunoSEQ multiplex PCR, and TCRdb holds only the in-frame ones, with some missing. The repertoire holds 110,000 or so clones, with around 89% as singletons. General observations from the study: Seropositive at baseline were only a handful of AZD1222 recipients. Two AZD1222 administrations were followed by greater Spike-specific TCR breadth and depth.

About this clone: Antigen specificity is unknown. Relative to the germline gene, one junction end is altered; a read error may explain this.

This clonotype originated in an adult who received the AZD1222 COVID-19 vaccine. The sequencing here drew on peripheral blood, taken 28 days after the second AZD1222 dose. The J gene is TRBJ2-7, the V gene TRBV7-2; tentatively, D is TRBD2 (6 bases). As DNA, the CDR3 is TGTGCCAGCAGCTTAGGCGGAGGGAGTAGGGACTTC. It translates to CASSLGGGSRDF. Using reference TRBV7-2 and TRBJ2-7 for the parts outside the CDR3, the full variable domain is GAGVSQSPSNKVTEKGKDVELRCDPISGHTALYWYRQSLGQGLEFLIYFQGNSAPDKSGLPSDRFSAERTGGSVSTLTIQRTQQEDSAVYLCASSLGGGSRDFGPGTRLTVT.